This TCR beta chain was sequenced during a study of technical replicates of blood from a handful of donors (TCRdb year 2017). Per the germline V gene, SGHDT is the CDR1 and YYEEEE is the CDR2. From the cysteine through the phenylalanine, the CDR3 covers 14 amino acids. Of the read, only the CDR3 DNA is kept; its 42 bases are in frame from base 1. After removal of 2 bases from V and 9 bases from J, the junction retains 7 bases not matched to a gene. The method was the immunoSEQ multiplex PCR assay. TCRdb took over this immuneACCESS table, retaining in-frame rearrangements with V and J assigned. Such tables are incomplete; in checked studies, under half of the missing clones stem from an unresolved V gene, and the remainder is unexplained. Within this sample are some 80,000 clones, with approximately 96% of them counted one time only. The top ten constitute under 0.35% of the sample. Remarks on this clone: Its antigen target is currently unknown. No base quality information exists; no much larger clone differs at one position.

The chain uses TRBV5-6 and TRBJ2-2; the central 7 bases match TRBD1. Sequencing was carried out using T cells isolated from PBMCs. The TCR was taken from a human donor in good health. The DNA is TGTGCCAGCAGCTTAGGGACAGCTTACCGGGAGCTGTTTTTT. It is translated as CASSLGTAYRELFF.